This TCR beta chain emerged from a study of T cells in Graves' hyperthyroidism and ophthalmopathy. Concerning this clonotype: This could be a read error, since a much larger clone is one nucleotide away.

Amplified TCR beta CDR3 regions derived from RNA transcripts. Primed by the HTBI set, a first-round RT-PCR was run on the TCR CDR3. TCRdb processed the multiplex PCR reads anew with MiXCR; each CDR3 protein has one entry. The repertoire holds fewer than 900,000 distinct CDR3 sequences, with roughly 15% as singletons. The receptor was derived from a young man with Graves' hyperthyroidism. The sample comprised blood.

The CDR3 DNA sequence: TGTGCCAGCAGCTCGATAGCCCTCGCCGGGGGGCTGTTTTTT. Residues: CASSSIALAGGLFF. This chain joins TRBV3-1 and TRBJ2-2; possibly TRBD2 for D (6 bases). Germline V gives CDR1 LGHDT, CDR2 YNNKEL (reference sequence). CDR3 length: 14 amino acids.